This TCR beta chain was retrieved from a study of blood T cell repertoires in COVID-19 (dated by TCRdb to 2018 to 2021). A note on the overall study: For ImmuneRACE Cohort 3, a participant was defined as recovered based on two consecutive negative NP/OP PCR tests, clearance by a healthcare professional, or resolution of symptoms. Deeply sampled blood TCRbeta repertoires from subjects exposed to, actively infected with, or recovered from COVID-19 were included in the dataset. The sample metadata nearly always contained a de-identified subject ID, COVID-19 status, age in years and sex. The samples were drawn from the first 160 participants of the ongoing ImmuneRACE study and from under 1,500 subjects provided by 6 global collaborators. Where available, HLA class I and class II types were obtained from metadata supplied by the sample provider rather than from assay-based typing. Samples covering the acute and convalescent phases of COVID-19 were provided by collaborators in the United States, Italy and Spain. The material from the prospective study consisted of cDNA or gDNA derived from T cells, B-cell-depleted T cells, or PBMCs. The repertoires were made available in a free public database intended to serve as a resource for research on the immune response to SARS-CoV-2. Beyond this particular receptor, the publication reports: Clinical and demographic metadata were provided uncurated, with the amount varying by source and participant.

TCRbeta CDR3 regions were amplified from genomic DNA using the immunoSEQ Assay, a bias-controlled multiplex PCR. Processing in the source paper ran as follows. Nucleated cell counts per sample were estimated from amplification of reference gene primers within the assay. To quantify the absolute abundance of each unique TCRbeta CDR3 rearrangement, sequence reads were collapsed and filtered. For each sample, productive Simpson clonality was calculated as the square root of Simpson's diversity index over productive rearrangements. The immuneACCESS repertoire file appears here via TCRdb, limited to in-frame rearrangements. These files lack a portion of the clones; in checked studies, under half of the deficit traces to unresolved V genes, and the cause of the others is not known. Clonal size and the V and J genes are those of that table, whereas D and trimming came from the DNA. Within this sample are more than 200,000 clones, with around 86% of them counted one time only. The ten most abundant clones make up 7% to 9% of the sample.

Participants in the prospective study were enrolled through a virtual design, were aged roughly 18 to 100 years, and lived in 24 United States geographic areas. To assign participants to cohorts, the prospective study relied on clinical history that participants themselves reported in a screening survey and a study questionnaire. In the prospective study, whole blood, serum and a nasopharyngeal or oropharyngeal swab were collected from each participant by mobile phlebotomists. Additional blood draws and questionnaires over an approximately 2-month period could optionally be provided by prospective study participants. Prospective study blood samples were shipped either frozen or at room temperature before DNA extraction. Cut back by 2 bases and 4 bases, the V and J ends lie 12 bases apart. The germline V gene (reference sequence) yields SEHNR for CDR1 and FQNEAQ for CDR2. The CDR3 holds 15 amino acids from the cysteine to the phenylalanine. Only the CDR3 region is kept as DNA, spanning 45 bases read in frame from base 1.

Notes on this clone: Its antigen has not been determined. Per-base quality was not reported, and no clone a single base away is much larger than it.

Sequencing was carried out using PBMCs or T cells enriched from blood (not recorded which). This clonotype was obtained from a man aged 25 to 40 in a cohort exposed to, infected with or recovered from COVID-19 (not recorded which). Recombination joined TRBV7-9 with TRBJ2-1; 5 matching bases give a weak D call of TRBD2. The sequenced DNA is TGTGCCAGCAGCTTAAGGGCTAGCTCTTACAATGAGCAGTTCTTC. Its amino acids are CASSLRASSYNEQFF.